The next 24 T cell receptor beta chains were all read from a single sample in a study of metastatic and nonmetastatic thyroid tumors. TCRdb reassembled clones from the PCR reads with MiXCR. The sample lists approximately 17,000 clones, around 30% occurring once. Patients had received no treatment of any kind before thyroid surgery. The material sequenced was tumor tissue. Receptor source: a female donor with papillary thyroid cancer or a benign thyroid nodule (not recorded which). Some clones in this sample may be carry-over from other donors' samples.

The chain uses TRBV12-3 or TRBV12-4 and TRBJ2-2; D is possibly TRBD2 (6 bases). The ends were cut back, 1 base at V and 6 bases at J, with 6 bases in the middle. The CDR3 covers 13 residues. Here the CDR3 reads CASSLGLAGELFF. In nucleotides, the CDR3 is TGTGCCAGCAGTTTAGGACTAGCCGGGGAGCTGTTTTTT.

V gene TRBV12-3 or TRBV12-4 combines with J gene TRBJ2-5, with no clear D. The CDR3 covers 11 residues. With 6 bases removed from V and 9 bases from J, the gap between germline ends came to 11 bases. The CDR3 DNA is TGTGCCAGCAGCTCGCGAGGAGCCCAGTACTTC. It translates to CASSSRGAQYF.

V is TRBV20-1 and J is TRBJ1-1; 10 bases map to TRBD1. V lost 8 bases and J lost 5; bases outside the gene matches: 8. The CDR3 has 13 amino acids. The germline V gene has CDR1 DFQATT and CDR2 SNEGSKA (reference sequence). In DNA form, the CDR3 reads TGCAGTACGAGGACAGGGGGGGTTACTGAAGCTTTCTTT. Amino acid sequence: CSTRTGGVTEAFF.

This clone was observed a few times. The rearrangement joins TRBV14 to TRBJ2-3; TRBD2 aligns across 9 bases. The CDR3 contains 20 residues. CDR1 is SGHDN, CDR2 FVKESK, per germline. The junction had 17 bases not matched to a gene; V was cut back by 0 bases and J by 4 bases. The CDR3 region has the DNA TGTGCCAGCAGCCAAGAAGTCTTGTGCGGGAGGGCCGTTCTAGCAGATACGCAGTATTTT. Amino acids: CASSQEVLCGRAVLADTQYF.

Concerning this clone itself: One junction end disagrees with the germline gene, perhaps due to a read error. J is TRBJ2-1 and V is TRBV20-1, with TRBD2 identical over 10 bases. This CDR3 contains 15 residues. Looked up from germline, CDR1 is DFQATT and CDR2 is SNEGSKA (reference sequence). In nucleotides, the CDR3 is TGCAGTTCTAGATCTATACTAGCGGGGTACAATGAGCAGTTCTTC. It specifies CSSRSILAGYNEQFF.

The chain employs TRBV20-1 and TRBJ1-2; TRBD1 aligns across 11 bases. This CDR3 comprises 16 residues. Germline V CDR1 and CDR2: DFQATT, SNEGSKA (reference sequence). Losses at the gene ends were 3 bases for V and 5 bases for J; bases not matched to a gene: 11. For the CDR3, the DNA is TGCAGTGCTAGCCCTGGCCCAGGACAGGGGGCTTATGGCTACACCTTC. Its protein is CSASPGPGQGAYGYTF.

The chain joins TRBV12-3 or TRBV12-4 to TRBJ1-1, with unresolved D. The V end lost 3 bases, the J end lost 0 bases, and 8 bases lay between the germline ends. CDR3 length: 14 residues. CDR3 nucleotides: TGTGCCAGCAGTTTCGGGCGGATGAACACTGAAGCTTTCTTT. It encodes CASSFGRMNTEAFF.

This clone was observed many times. The chain employs TRBV18 and TRBJ1-2; no clear D gene. Germline V CDR1 and CDR2: KGHSH, LQKENI. The ends were cut back, 3 bases at V and 5 bases at J, with 16 bases in the middle. This CDR3 has 15 amino acids. The CDR3 region has the DNA TGTGCCAGCTCACCCCCAGCGGCAGGAGCATATGGCTACACCTTC. Protein product: CASSPPAAGAYGYTF.

This clone is categorized as medium-sized. This chain connects TRBV28 to TRBJ1-1; TRBD1 matches 7 bases. CDR3 length: 14 amino acids. Germline trimming cut 1 base from V and 4 bases from J; bases unmatched to any gene: 3. Germline CDR1 MDHEN, CDR2 SYDVKM. CDR3 in DNA: TGTGCCAGCAGTTTATTGGCAGGGGGCACTGAAGCTTTCTTT. This translates into CASSLLAGGTEAFF.

This clone was picked up a small number of times. At one boundary the junction diverges from the germline segment, which might be a read error. The chain uses TRBV7-9 and TRBJ1-1; D is unresolved. CDR3 length: 15 residues. The germline V gene encodes CDR1 SEHNR and CDR2 FQNEAQ (reference sequence). The CDR3 DNA follows: TGTGCCAGCAGCTTAGATACGCTAATGAACACTGAAGCTTTATTT. It translates to CASSLDTLMNTEALF.

Only a few counts were recorded for this clone. Additional DNA sequences in this sample encode the identical CDR3. The V and J genes are TRBV20-1 and TRBJ2-1; TRBD2 aligns across 9 bases. The CDR3 has 14 amino acids. Per germline, CDR1 DFQATT and CDR2 SNEGSKA (reference sequence). V was clipped by 6 bases and J by 6 bases; unmatched bases: 9. The CDR3 nucleotides are TGCAGTGCGGGGAGTCTAGCGGGATTCAATGAGCAGTTCTTC. Its translation is CSAGSLAGFNEQFF.

This clone is termed medium-sized. The rearrangement uses TRBV12-3 or TRBV12-4 and TRBJ1-5, with D perhaps TRBD1 (6 bases). The CDR3 runs to 13 residues. Between the trimmed V and J ends, which lost 7 bases and 6 bases, there was a span of 13 bases. The CDR3 loop is CASKGDSGQPQHF. The CDR3 nucleotides are TGTGCCAGCAAGGGGGACTCGGGTCAGCCCCAGCATTTT.

This clone was counted ten times or more. The CDR3 does not close with the conserved phenylalanine or tryptophan, likely indicating a read error. No DNA is shown, since the ends of the CDR3 on it are uncertain; the CDR3 is the one TCRdb lists. The rearrangement joins TRBV20-1 to TRBJ2-3; the tabulated D call, TRBD2, remains unverified against the DNA. The germline gives CDR1 DFQATT, CDR2 SNEGSKA (reference sequence). Inclusive of both ends, the CDR3 amounts to 18 amino acids. The CDR3 here is CSARGTSGGGQIRSIFDL.

This clone was counted only a few times. This rearrangement joins TRBV20-1 to TRBJ2-1; D remains ambiguous. The V gene's germline CDR1 is DFQATT and CDR2 SNEGSKA (reference sequence). V shed 6 bases and J shed 7 bases, with 10 bases lying between them. This CDR3 comprises 11 residues. CDR3 sequence reads: CSAYIRNEQFF. The CDR3, as DNA: TGCAGTGCCTACATTAGGAATGAGCAGTTCTTC.

The chain carries TRBV6-2 or TRBV6-3 and TRBJ2-5; a possible D gene is TRBD2 (5 bases). Trimming left V 7 bases short and J 7 bases short, with 13 bases between. Germline V CDR1 and CDR2: MNHEY, SVGEGT. CDR3 length: 12 residues. CDR3 DNA: TGTGCCAGCACCGGTGCCGCGGGGACCCAGTACTTC. Its translation is CASTGAAGTQYF.

This clone appeared many times. The chain carries TRBV7-2 and TRBJ2-1; 10 bases map to TRBD2. V dropped 1 base and J dropped 9; count of bases not matched to a gene: 6. The CDR3 covers 15 residues. CDR1 and CDR2 from the germline V gene are SGHTA and FQGNSA. CDR3: CASSLGLAGMGEQFF. In DNA, the CDR3 is TGTGCCAGCAGCTTAGGACTAGCGGGCATGGGTGAGCAGTTCTTC.

This clone was observed a few times. The genes are TRBV4-2 and TRBJ2-3; 9 bases match TRBD2. The germline CDR1 and CDR2 sequences are LGHNA and YNFKEQ. The CDR3 loop spans 16 amino acids. V dropped 0 bases and J dropped 4; count of bases not matched to a gene: 5. The CDR3 sequence: CASSQDDSGSPDTQYF. In nucleotides, the CDR3 is TGTGCCAGCAGCCAAGATGATAGCGGGAGTCCAGATACGCAGTATTTT.

The rearrangement joins TRBV19 to TRBJ2-7, with 7 bases identical to TRBD2. Trimming took 10 bases from V and 3 from J; bases not matched to a gene: 12. The CDR3 has 14 amino acids. The germline V gene has CDR1 LNHDA and CDR2 SQIVND (reference sequence). This chain's CDR3 is CATGGGTDHYEQYF. CDR3 DNA: TGTGCCACCGGCGGGGGTACGGACCACTACGAGCAGTACTTC.

This clone was recorded many times. The chain couples TRBV11-2 to TRBJ2-1, with D maybe TRBD2 (6 bases). CDR1 is SGHAT and CDR2 is FQNNGV in the germline V gene. The CDR3 covers 14 residues. V shed 7 bases and J shed 3 bases, with 13 bases lying between them. The CDR3: CASTMMTSYNEQFF. The CDR3 DNA reads as TGTGCCAGCACGATGATGACTAGCTACAATGAGCAGTTCTTC.

This clone is medium-sized (0.01 to 0.1%) within its sample. The V call is TRBV15, the J call TRBJ2-1, with unresolved D. CDR1 LNHNV and CDR2 YYDKDF come from the germline V gene (reference sequence). The CDR3 spans 12 residues. V lost 1 base to trimming and J lost 9 bases, with 7 bases between them. The CDR3 DNA reads as TGTGCCACCAGCAGAGTGGGGTTTGAGCAGTTCTTC. It specifies CATSRVGFEQFF. Supplemented by reference TRBV15 and TRBJ2-1, the full variable domain reads DAMVIQNPRYQVTQFGKPVTLSCSQTLNHNVMYWYQQKSSQAPKLLFHYYDKDFNNEADTPDNFQSRRPNTSFCFLDIRSPGLGDTAMYLCATSRVGFEQFFGPGTRLTVL.

This chain connects TRBV12-3 or TRBV12-4 to TRBJ1-2; 7 bases fit TRBD1. This CDR3 is built from 14 residues. V lost 3 bases, J lost 5 bases, and 6 bases stayed unmatched. CDR3 sequence: CASSFSGTVYGYTF. CDR3 DNA sequence: TGTGCCAGCAGTTTTTCCGGGACAGTTTATGGCTACACCTTC.

This clone turned up a few times. The chain uses TRBV9 and TRBJ1-2; D call uncertain. Between the trimmed V and J ends, which lost 6 bases and 7 bases, there was a span of 13 bases. The CDR3 is 12 amino acids. CDR1 is SGDLS, CDR2 YYNGEE, per germline. This chain's CDR3 is CASIVPRSGYTF. The CDR3 DNA reads as TGTGCCAGCATCGTCCCTCGTAGTGGCTACACCTTC.

This clone was counted only a few times. V is TRBV6-2 or TRBV6-3 and J is TRBJ2-5, with D possibly TRBD1 on 5 matching bases. This CDR3 region has 13 residues. The V and J ends lost 5 bases and 5 bases respectively, with 12 bases between them. Germline CDR1 and CDR2: MNHEY and SVGEGT. The CDR3 DNA is TGTGCCAGCAGTCCCGACAGTCACGAGACCCAGTACTTC. It is translated as CASSPDSHETQYF.

The chain is built from TRBV7-6 and TRBJ2-7; 15 positions match TRBD2. This CDR3 comprises 18 residues. Germline V lookup: CDR1 SGHVS, CDR2 FNYEAQ. The V segment lost 5 bases and the J segment 4 bases; nucleotides outside the gene matches: 12. Here the CDR3 reads CASSASPGLAGGPYEQYV. The CDR3 DNA reads as TGTGCCAGCAGCGCTAGTCCGGGACTAGCGGGGGGACCTTACGAGCAGTACGTC.